Listed below are T cell receptor beta chains from one sample, sequenced in a study of blood T cells in healthy people across ages. One entry per CDR3 protein results from TCRdb running MiXCR on the 5' RACE reads. The data show over 1.5 million distinct CDR3 sequences, with 40% to 55% seen just once and over 2% held by the top ten. The sample consisted of blood. The receptors shown here come from a woman aged 40 to 50 in good health. CDR3s leave out the opening cysteine and the closing phenylalanine or tryptophan. The D gene is left open where the match is weak.

D,J,V,CDR3
TRBD2,TRBJ2-7,TRBV20-1,GGTSMGCFLSYEQY
TRBD2,TRBJ2-3,TRBV6-2/TRBV6-3,ASRKRLAGDFTDTQY
TRBD1,TRBJ1-2,TRBV20-1,SARDRYRRQGNGYT
-,TRBJ1-5,TRBV7-8,ASSWDIDNQPQH
TRBD1,TRBJ2-1,TRBV11-1,ASGDRGRNEQF
-,-,TRBV6-5,ASSDRQVLTYEQY
TRBD1,TRBJ2-3,TRBV20-1,SARGQGAEY
-,TRBJ2-5,TRBV20-1,SATKGQGGYQETQY
TRBD1,TRBJ1-1,TRBV7-9,ASSLRGQGASNTEAF
-,TRBJ2-1,TRBV28,ASSVWKDNEQF
-,TRBJ2-6,TRBV6-6,ASSSPDRASGANVLT
-,-,TRBV7-9,ASSSAGQSQTQY
-,TRBJ2-1,TRBV6-1,TSSEAWTLQGTQF
TRBD2,TRBJ2-1,TRBV9,ASSFPTSGGSYNEQF
TRBD1,TRBJ1-2,TRBV20-1,SARAPGQGIYGYT
-,TRBJ1-6,TRBV21-1,ASSKDTGRNSPLH
TRBD1,TRBJ2-7,TRBV29-1,SVGGGGYEQY
TRBD2,TRBJ2-1,TRBV29-1,SVEDAGRAGFGEQF
TRBD2,TRBJ2-1,TRBV12-3/TRBV12-4,ASMLREGSNEQF
-,TRBJ1-2,TRBV6-5,ASSYRSSGGYT
TRBD1,TRBJ2-7,TRBV6-5,ASSTPGQGGYEQY
-,TRBJ2-1,TRBV18,ASSPSFISYNEQF
-,TRBJ1-1,TRBV5-6,ASSYDGGPEAF
-,TRBJ1-2,TRBV9,ASSPAGLKDYGYT
TRBD2,TRBJ2-1,TRBV9,ASSVMTSGSEQF
-,TRBJ2-7,TRBV11-2,ASSKFDTTYEQY
TRBD2,TRBJ2-1,TRBV6-2/TRBV6-3,VSRKLAVHEQF